This T cell receptor beta chain was profiled in a study of pediatric ulcerative colitis. Colonoscopy and blood draw happened at the same time. The assay was immunoSEQ multiplex PCR, and TCRdb's table has in-frame clones only and misses some. The sample records approximately 60,000 clones, roughly 90% being singletons. Whole-study results and caveats: No controls had the two rectal clonotypes shared by ulcerative colitis patients. Blood-rectal clonal overlap within each person was significantly higher in ulcerative colitis patients than controls.

As concerns this clone: Its antigen is currently unknown.

This CDR3 contains 15 residues. Deletions cut 4 bases from V and 2 bases from J, with 13 bases between. Per the germline V gene, CDR1 is LNHDA and CDR2 is SQIVND (reference sequence). The chain has TRBV19 and TRBJ2-3; D gene uncertain. The sequence was collected from a boy younger than 18 with severe ulcerative colitis. The sequencing sample was made of blood. CDR3 in DNA: TGTGCCAGTAGTACCCTAGACGGTGCCACAGATACGCAGTATTTT. It yields the protein CASSTLDGATDTQYF.